This entry is about one T cell receptor beta chain. Germline is not matched at one junction end, which may reflect a read error. These data originate in a study of T-cell memory formation after mild COVID-19. Germline values: CDR1 DFQATT, CDR2 SNEGSKA (reference sequence). The CDR3 sequence is 15 residues long. MiXCR, applied by TCRdb to the 5' RACE reads, yields one record per CDR3 protein. The sample has 200,000 to 250,000 distinct CDR3 sequences, roughly 14% seen once. Source material: PBMCs or a T cell subset sorted from them (not recorded which). The sequence was obtained from an adult woman who had mild COVID-19 (a few samples of this study predate the infection). Cell type and time point are not known. The gene calls are TRBV20-1 and TRBJ1-5, with a possible D match to TRBD1 (5 bases). The CDR3 nucleotides read TGCAATGCTAGAGTTGGGGGTATTGACAATCAGCCCCAGCATTTT. Encoded protein: CNARVGGIDNQPQHF.